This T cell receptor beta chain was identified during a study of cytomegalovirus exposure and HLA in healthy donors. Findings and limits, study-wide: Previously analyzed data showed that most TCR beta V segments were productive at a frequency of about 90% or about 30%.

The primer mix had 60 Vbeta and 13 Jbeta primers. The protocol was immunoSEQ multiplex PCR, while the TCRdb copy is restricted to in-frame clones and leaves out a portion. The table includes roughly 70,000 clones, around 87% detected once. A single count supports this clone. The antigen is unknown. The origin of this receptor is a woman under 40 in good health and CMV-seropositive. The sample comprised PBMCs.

The CDR3 is CASSPLLAGNTIYF. CDR3 nucleotide sequence: TGTGCCAGCTCACCACTGTTAGCTGGAAACACCATATATTTT. The J gene is TRBJ1-3, the V gene TRBV18; D not resolved. The CDR3 consists of 14 residues. The germline V and J ends were trimmed by 1 base and 2 bases, with 6 bases remaining between them. Germline V gene data show CDR1 as KGHSH and CDR2 as LQKENI. The full variable domain, completed using reference TRBV18 and TRBJ1-3, is NAGVMQNPRHLVRRRGQEARLRCSPMKGHSHVYWYRQLPEEGLKFMVYLQKENIIDESGMPKERFSAEFPKEGPSILRIQQVVRGDSAAYFCASSPLLAGNTIYFGEGSWLTVV.